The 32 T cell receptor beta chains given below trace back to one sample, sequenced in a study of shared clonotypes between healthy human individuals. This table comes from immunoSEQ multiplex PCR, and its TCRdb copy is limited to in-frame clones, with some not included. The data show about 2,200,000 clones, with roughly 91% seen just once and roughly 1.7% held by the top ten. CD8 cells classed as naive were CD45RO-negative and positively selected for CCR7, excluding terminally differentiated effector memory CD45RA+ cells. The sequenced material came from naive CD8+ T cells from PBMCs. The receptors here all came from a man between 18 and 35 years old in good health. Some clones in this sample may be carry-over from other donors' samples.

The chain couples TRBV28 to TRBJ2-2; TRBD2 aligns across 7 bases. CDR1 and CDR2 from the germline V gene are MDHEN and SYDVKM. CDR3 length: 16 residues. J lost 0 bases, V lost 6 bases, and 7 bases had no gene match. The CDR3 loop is CASSKWLAANTGELFF. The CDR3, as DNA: TGTGCCAGCAGCAAATGGCTAGCGGCGAACACCGGGGAGCTGTTTTTT.

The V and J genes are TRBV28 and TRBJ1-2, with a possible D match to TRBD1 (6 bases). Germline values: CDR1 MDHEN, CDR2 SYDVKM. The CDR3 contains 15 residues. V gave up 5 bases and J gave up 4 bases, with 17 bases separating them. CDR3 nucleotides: TGTGCCAGCAGTCAATCCCCGACAGGCGCCTATGGCTACACCTTC. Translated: CASSQSPTGAYGYTF.

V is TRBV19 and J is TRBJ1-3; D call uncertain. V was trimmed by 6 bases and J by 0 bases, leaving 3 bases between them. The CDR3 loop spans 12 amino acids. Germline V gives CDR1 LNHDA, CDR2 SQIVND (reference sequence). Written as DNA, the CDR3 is TGTGCCAGTAGGACCTCTGGAAACACCATATATTTT. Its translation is CASRTSGNTIYF.

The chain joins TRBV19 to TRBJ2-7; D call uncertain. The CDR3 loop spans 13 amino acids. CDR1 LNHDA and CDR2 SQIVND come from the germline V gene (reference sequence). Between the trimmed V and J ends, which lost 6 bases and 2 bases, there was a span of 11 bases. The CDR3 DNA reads TGTGCCAGTAGGAGCCGCCGAACCTACGAGCAGTACTTC. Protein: CASRSRRTYEQYF.

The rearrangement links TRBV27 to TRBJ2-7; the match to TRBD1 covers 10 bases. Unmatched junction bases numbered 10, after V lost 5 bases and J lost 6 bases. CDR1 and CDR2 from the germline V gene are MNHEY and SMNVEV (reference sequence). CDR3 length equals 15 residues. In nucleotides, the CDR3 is TGTGCCAGCAGTGCCGGGACAGGGGTTGGTACCGAGCAGTACTTC. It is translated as CASSAGTGVGTEQYF.

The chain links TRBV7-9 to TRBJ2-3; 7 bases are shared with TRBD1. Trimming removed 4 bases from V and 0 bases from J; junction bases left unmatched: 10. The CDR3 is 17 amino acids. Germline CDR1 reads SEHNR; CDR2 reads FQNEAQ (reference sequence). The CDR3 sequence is CASSSGGQATSTDTQYF. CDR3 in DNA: TGTGCCAGCAGCTCTGGAGGACAGGCGACTAGCACAGATACGCAGTATTTT.

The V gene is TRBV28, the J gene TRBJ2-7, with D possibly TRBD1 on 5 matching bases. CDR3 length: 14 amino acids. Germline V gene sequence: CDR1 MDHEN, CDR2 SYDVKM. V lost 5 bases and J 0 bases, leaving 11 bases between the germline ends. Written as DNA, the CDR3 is TGTGCCAGCAGTAACAGGCTGAGCTCCTACGAGCAGTACTTC. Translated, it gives CASSNRLSSYEQYF. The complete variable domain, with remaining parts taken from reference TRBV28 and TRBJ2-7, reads DVKVTQSSRYLVKRTGEKVFLECVQDMDHENMFWYRQDPGLGLRLIYFSYDVKMKEKGDIPEGYSVSREKKERFSLILESASTNQTSMYLCASSNRLSSYEQYFGPGTRLTVT.

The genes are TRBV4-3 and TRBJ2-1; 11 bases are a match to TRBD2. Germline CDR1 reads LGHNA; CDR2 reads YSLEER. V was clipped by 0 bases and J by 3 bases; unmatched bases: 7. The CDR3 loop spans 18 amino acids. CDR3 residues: CASSQEFLLAGGYNEQFF. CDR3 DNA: TGCGCCAGCAGCCAAGAATTCCTCCTAGCGGGAGGCTACAATGAGCAGTTCTTC.

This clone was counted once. The chain's CDR3 is CASRKQAEQYF. As DNA, the CDR3 is TGTGCCAGTAGGAAACAGGCCGAGCAGTACTTC. The chain has TRBV19 and TRBJ2-7, with D maybe TRBD1 (5 bases). This CDR3 spans 11 amino acids. CDR1 LNHDA and CDR2 SQIVND come from the germline V gene (reference sequence). V gave up 6 bases and J gave up 6 bases, with 9 bases separating them.

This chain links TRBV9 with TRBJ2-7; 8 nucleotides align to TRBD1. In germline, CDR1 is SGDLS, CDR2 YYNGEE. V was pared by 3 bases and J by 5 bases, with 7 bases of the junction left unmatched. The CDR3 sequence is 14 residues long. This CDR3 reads CASSELDRGNEQYF. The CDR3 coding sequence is TGTGCCAGCAGCGAGCTTGACAGGGGAAACGAGCAGTACTTC.

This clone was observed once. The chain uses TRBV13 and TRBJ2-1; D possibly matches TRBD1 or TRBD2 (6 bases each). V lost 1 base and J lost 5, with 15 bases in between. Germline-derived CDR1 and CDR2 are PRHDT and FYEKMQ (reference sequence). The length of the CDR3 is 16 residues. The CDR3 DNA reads TGTGCCAGCAGCTTAGCTGGGCTAAGGGGGGACAATGAGCAGTTCTTC. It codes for CASSLAGLRGDNEQFF.

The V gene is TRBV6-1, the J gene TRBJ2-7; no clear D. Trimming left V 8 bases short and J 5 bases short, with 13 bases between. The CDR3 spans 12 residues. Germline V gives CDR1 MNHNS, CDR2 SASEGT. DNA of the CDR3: TGTGCCAGCTCCACGAGTGGCAACGAGCAGTACTTC. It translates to CASSTSGNEQYF.

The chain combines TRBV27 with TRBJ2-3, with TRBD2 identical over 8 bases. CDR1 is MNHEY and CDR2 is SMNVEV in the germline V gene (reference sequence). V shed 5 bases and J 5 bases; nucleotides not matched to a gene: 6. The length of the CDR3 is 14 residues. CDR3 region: CASSIGLAGDTQYF. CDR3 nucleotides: TGTGCCAGCAGTATCGGACTAGCAGGAGATACGCAGTATTTT.

The CDR3 nucleotides are TGCAGTGCTTGGGACCACGACTACGAGCAGTACTTC. Translated, it gives CSAWDHDYEQYF. This chain links TRBV29-1 with TRBJ2-7, with D perhaps given as TRBD1 or TRBD2 (5 bases each). Germline V gene data show CDR1 as SQVTM and CDR2 as ANQGSEA. The CDR3 loop spans 12 amino acids.

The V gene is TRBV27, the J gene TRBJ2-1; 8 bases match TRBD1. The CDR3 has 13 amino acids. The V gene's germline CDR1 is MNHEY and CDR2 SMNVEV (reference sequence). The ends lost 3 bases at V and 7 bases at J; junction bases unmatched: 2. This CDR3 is CASSFDRGNEQFF. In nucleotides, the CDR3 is TGTGCCAGCAGTTTTGACAGGGGAAATGAGCAGTTCTTC.

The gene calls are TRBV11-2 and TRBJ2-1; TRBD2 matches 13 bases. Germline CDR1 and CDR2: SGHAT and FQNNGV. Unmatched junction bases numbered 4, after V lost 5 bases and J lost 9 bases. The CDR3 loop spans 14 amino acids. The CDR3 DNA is TGTGCCAGCAGCCGGACTAGCGGGAGCTCTGAGCAGTTCTTC. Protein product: CASSRTSGSSEQFF.

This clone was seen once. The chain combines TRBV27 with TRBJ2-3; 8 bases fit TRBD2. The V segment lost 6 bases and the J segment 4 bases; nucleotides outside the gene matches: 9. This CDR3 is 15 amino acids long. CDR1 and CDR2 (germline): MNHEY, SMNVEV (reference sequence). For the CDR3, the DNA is TGTGCCAGCAGCTTGAGCGGGAGTTGGGCAGATACGCAGTATTTT. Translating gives CASSLSGSWADTQYF.

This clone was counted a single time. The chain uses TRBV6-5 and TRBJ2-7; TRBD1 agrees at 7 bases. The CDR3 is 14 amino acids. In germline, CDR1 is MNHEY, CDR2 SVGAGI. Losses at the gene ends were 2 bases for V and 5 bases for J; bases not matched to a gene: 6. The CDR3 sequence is CASSYQGGRNEQYF. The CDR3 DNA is TGTGCCAGCAGTTACCAAGGGGGCCGCAACGAGCAGTACTTC.

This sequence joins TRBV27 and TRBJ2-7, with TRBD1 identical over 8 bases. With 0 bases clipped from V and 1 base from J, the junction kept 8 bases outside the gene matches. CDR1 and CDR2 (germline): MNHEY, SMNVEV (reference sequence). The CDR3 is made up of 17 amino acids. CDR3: CASSLSSGTGRSYEQYF. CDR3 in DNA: TGTGCCAGCAGTTTATCTTCGGGGACAGGACGATCCTACGAGCAGTACTTC.

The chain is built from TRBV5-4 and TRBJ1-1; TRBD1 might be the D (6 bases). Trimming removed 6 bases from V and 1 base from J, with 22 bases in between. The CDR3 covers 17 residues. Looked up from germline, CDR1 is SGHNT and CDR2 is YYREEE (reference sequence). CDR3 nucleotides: TGTGCCAGCATTCCCAATCAGGGGTTAGGTACGAACACTGAAGCTTTCTTT. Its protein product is CASIPNQGLGTNTEAFF. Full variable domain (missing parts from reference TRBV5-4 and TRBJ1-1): ETGVTQSPTHLIKTRGQQVTLRCSSQSGHNTVSWYQQALGQGPQFIFQYYREEENGRGNFPPRFSGLQFPNYSSELNVNALELDDSALYLCASIPNQGLGTNTEAFFGQGTRLTVV.

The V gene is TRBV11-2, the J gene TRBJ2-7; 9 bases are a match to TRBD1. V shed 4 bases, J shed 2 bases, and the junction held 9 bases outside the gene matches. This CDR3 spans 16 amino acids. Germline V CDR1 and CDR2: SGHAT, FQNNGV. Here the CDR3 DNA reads TGTGCCAGCAGCTCCAAAGATGGGACAGGGACCTACGAGCAGTACTTC. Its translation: CASSSKDGTGTYEQYF.

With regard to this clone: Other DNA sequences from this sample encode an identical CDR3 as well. The CDR3 protein is CASSRGPYEQYF. As DNA, the CDR3 is TGTGCCAGCAGTCGCGGACCCTACGAGCAGTACTTC. V gene TRBV28 combines with J gene TRBJ2-7, with D uncertain. V lost 5 bases and J lost 2, with 7 bases in between. The V gene's germline CDR1 is MDHEN and CDR2 SYDVKM. CDR3 length: 12 amino acids.

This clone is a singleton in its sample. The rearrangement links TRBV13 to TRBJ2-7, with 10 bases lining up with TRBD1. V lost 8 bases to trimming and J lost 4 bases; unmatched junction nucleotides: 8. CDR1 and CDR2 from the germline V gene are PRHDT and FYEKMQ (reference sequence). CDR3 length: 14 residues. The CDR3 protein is CASGRDRGRYEQYF. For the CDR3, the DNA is TGTGCCAGCGGCCGGGACAGGGGAAGATACGAGCAGTACTTC.

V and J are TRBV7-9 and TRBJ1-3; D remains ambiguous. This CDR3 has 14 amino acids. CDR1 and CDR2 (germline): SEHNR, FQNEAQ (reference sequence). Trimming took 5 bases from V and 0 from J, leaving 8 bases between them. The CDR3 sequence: CASSTPNSGNTIYF. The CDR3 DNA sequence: TGTGCCAGCAGCACCCCGAACTCTGGAAACACCATATATTTT.

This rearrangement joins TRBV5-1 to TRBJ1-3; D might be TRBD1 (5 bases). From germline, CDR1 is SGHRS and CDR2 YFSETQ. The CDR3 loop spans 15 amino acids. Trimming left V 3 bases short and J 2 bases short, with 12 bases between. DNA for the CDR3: TGCGCCAGCAGCTCCGACGGGGGGGCTGGAAACACCATATATTTT. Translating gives CASSSDGGAGNTIYF.

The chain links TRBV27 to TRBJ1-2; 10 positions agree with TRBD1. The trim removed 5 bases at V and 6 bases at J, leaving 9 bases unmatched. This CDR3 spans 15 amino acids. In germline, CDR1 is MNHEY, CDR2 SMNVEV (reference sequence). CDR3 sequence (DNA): TGTGCCAGCAGTCCCAAGACAGGGGGCGCGGATGGCTACACCTTC. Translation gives CASSPKTGGADGYTF.

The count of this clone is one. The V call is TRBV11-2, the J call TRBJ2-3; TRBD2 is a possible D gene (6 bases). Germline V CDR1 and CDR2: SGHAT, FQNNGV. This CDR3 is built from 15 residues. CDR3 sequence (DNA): TGTGCGGGTAGGGAGGCAGGGCGTAGCACAGATACGCAGTATTTT. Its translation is CAGREAGRSTDTQYF.

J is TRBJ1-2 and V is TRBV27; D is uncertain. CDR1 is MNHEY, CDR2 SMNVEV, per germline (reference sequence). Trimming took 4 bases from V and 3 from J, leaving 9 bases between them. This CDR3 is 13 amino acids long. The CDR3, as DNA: TGTGCCAGCAGTTCCCCCGGAGACTATGGCTACACCTTC. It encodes CASSSPGDYGYTF.

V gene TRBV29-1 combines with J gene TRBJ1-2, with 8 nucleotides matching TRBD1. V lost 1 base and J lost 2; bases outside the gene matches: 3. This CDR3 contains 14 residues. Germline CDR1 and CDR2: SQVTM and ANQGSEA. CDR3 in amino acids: CSVEAPGGNYGYTF. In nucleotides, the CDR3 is TGCAGCGTTGAAGCCCCAGGGGGCAACTATGGCTACACCTTC.

CDR3 nucleotide sequence: TGTGCCAGCGACGGCAGCCCGGGACTAGCGGGAGGGCCGCTGTTCTTC. This encodes CASDGSPGLAGGPLFF. The chain uses TRBV27 and TRBJ2-1; 16 nucleotides line up with TRBD2. Unmatched junction bases numbered 16, after V lost 8 bases and J lost 15 bases. Germline CDR1 MNHEY, CDR2 SMNVEV (reference sequence). The CDR3 has 16 residues.

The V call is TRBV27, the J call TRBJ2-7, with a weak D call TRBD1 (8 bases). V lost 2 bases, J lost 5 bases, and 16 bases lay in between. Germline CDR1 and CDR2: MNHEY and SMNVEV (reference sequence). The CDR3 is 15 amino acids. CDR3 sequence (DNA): TGTGCCAGCAGTTTAAACAGGGGGGGATCACACGAGCAGTACTTC. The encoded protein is CASSLNRGGSHEQYF.

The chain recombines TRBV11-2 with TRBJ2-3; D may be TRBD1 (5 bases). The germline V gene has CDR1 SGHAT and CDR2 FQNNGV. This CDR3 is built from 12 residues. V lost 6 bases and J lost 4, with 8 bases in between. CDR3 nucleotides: TGTGCCAGCAGAGGGGCACCAGATACGCAGTATTTT. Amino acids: CASRGAPDTQYF.